This T cell receptor (beta chain) was captured in a study of beta chain features in type 1 diabetes. The V and J ends lost 6 bases and 2 bases, in that order; junction bases with no gene match: 4. Germline CDR1 and CDR2: MNHNY and SVGAGI (reference sequence). This CDR3 is built from 13 residues. Study-level results: Junctions at VDJ sites from type 1 diabetes patients had fewer insertions and more deletions. The naive, central memory and Treg TCRB repertoires of patients appeared to be more similar to one another than those of healthy donors. Shorter TCRB CDR3s, moderately but significantly so, were found in Type 1 diabetes patients in all four CD4+ subsets.

There are a few counts of this clone. Its antigen is not known. cDNA synthesis used the whole RNA isolate, giving expressed TCRB sequences. Generated by immunoSEQ multiplex PCR, the TCRdb table keeps only in-frame clones and is missing some. The profile covers 550,000 to 850,000 clones, with around 15% appearing a single time and less than 0.025% taken by the ten largest. This rearrangement joins TRBV6-6 to TRBJ2-7; TRBD1 matches 7 bases. The sequencing input was naive CD4+ T cells from blood. The receptor comes from a man aged 18 to 29 with type 1 diabetes. The CDR3 DNA follows: TGTGCCAGCAGGAGGGACAGTCCCTACGAGCAGTACTTC. Translating gives CASRRDSPYEQYF.